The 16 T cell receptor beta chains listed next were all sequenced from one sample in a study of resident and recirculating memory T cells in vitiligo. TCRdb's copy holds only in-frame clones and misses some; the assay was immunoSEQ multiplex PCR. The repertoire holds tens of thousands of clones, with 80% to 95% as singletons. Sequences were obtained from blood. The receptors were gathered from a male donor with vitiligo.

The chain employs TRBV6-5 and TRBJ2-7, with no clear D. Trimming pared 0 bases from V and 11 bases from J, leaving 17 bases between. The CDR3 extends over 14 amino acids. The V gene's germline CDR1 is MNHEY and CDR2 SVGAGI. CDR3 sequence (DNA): TGTGCCAGCAGTTACTCCCTGACGGAGACTTGGGAGTACTTC. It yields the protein CASSYSLTETWEYF.

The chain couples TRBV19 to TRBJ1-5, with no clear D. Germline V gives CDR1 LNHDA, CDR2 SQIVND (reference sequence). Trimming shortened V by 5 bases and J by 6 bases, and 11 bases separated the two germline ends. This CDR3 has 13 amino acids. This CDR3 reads CASSFFGGQPQHF. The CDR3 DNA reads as TGTGCCAGTAGTTTTTTCGGCGGTCAGCCCCAGCATTTT.

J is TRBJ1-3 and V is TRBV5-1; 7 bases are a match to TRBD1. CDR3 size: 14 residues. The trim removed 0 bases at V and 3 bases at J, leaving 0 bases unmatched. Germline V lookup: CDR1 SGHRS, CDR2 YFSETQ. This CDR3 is CASSLGDSGNTIYF. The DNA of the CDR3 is TGCGCCAGCAGCTTGGGGGACAGTGGAAACACCATATATTTT. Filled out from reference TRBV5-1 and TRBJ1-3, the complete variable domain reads KAGVTQTPRYLIKTRGQQVTLSCSPISGHRSVSWYQQTPGQGLQFLFEYFSETQRNKGNFPGRFSGRQFSNSRSEMNVSTLELGDSALYLCASSLGDSGNTIYFGEGSWLTVV.

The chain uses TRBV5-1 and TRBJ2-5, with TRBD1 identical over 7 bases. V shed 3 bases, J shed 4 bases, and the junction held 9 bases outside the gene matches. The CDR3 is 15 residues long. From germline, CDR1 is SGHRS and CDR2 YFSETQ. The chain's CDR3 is CASSSPTGLGETQYF. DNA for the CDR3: TGCGCCAGCAGCTCCCCGACAGGGCTCGGAGAGACCCAGTACTTC.

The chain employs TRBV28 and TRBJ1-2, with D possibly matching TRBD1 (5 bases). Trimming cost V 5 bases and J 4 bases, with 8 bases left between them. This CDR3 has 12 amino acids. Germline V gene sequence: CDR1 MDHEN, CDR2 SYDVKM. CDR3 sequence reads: CASSDRFYGYTF. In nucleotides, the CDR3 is TGTGCCAGCAGTGACAGATTCTATGGCTACACCTTC.

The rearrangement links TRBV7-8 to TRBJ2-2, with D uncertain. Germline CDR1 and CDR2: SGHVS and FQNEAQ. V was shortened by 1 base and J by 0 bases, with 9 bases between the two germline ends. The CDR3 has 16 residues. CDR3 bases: TGTGCCAGCAGCTTAGGTGGCGGAACGAACACCGGGGAGCTGTTTTTT. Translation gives CASSLGGGTNTGELFF.

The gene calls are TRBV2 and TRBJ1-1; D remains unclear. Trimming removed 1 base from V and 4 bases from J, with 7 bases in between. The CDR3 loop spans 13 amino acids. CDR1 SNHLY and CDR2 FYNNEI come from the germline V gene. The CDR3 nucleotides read TGTGCCAGCAGTGAAGGGCGGGGCACTGAAGCTTTCTTT. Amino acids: CASSEGRGTEAFF. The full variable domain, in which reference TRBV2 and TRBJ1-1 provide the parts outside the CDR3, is EPEVTQTPSHQVTQMGQEVILRCVPISNHLYFYWYRQILGQKVEFLVSFYNNEISEKSEIFDDQFSVERPDGSNFTLKIRSTKLEDSAMYFCASSEGRGTEAFFGQGTRLTVV.

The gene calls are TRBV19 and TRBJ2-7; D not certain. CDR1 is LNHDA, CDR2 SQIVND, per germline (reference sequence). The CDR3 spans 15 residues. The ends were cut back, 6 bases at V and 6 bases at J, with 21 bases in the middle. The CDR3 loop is CASSPALLRSGEQYF. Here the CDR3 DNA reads TGTGCCAGTAGCCCAGCGCTCCTCCGGTCCGGCGAGCAGTACTTC.

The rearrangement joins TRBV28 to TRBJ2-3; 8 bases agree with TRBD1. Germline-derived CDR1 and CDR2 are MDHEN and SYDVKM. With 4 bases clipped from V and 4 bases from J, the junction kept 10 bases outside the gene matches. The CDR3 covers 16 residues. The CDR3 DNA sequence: TGTGCCAGCAGTTACGGGACAGGACGAGCGGCAGATACGCAGTATTTT. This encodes CASSYGTGRAADTQYF.

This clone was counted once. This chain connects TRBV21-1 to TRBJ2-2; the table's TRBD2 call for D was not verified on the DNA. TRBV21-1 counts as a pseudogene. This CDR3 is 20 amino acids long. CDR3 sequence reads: CASSKEGNGLAGGNTGELFF. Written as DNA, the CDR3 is TGTGCCAGCAGCAAAGAGGGTAATGGACTAGCGGGGGGTAACACCGGGGAGCTGTTTTTT.

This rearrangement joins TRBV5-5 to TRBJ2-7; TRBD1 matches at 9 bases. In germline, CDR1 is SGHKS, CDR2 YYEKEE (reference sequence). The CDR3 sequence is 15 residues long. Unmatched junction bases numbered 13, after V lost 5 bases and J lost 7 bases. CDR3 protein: CASSPGQGLSTEQYF. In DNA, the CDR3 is TGTGCCAGCAGTCCCGGACAGGGGCTATCTACGGAGCAGTACTTC.

In nucleotides, the CDR3 is TGTGCCAGCAGCCAGACAGGGAGCTCCTATAATTCACCCCTCCACTTT. Translated: CASSQTGSSYNSPLHF. V gene TRBV27 combines with J gene TRBJ1-6; 7 positions agree with TRBD1. CDR3 length: 16 residues. J was trimmed by 0 bases and V by 6 bases; bases with no gene match: 5. Germline V CDR1 and CDR2: MNHEY, SMNVEV (reference sequence).

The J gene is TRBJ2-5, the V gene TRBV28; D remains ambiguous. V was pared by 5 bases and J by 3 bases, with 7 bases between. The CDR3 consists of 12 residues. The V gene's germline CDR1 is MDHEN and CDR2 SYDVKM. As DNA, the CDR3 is TGTGCCAGCAGTCTCCTTAAAGAGACCCAGTACTTC. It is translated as CASSLLKETQYF.

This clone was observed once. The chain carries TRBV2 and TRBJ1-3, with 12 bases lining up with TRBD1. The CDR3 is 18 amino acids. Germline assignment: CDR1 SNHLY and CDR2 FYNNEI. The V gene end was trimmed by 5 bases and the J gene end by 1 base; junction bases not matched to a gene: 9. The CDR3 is CASSLRGQGALSGNTIYF. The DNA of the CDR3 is TGTGCCAGCAGTCTCCGGGGACAGGGGGCTCTATCTGGAAACACCATATATTTT.

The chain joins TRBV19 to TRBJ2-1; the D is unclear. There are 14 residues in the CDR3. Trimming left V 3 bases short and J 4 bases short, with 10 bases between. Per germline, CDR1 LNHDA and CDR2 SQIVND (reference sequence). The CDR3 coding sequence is TGTGCCAGTAGTATCACACTACAATACAATGAGCAGTTCTTC. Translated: CASSITLQYNEQFF.

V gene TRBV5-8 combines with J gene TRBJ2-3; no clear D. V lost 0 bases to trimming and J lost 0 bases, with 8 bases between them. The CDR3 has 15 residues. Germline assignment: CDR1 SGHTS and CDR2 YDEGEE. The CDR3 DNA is TGTGCCAGCAGCTTGGGGCCCATGAGCACAGATACGCAGTATTTT. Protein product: CASSLGPMSTDTQYF. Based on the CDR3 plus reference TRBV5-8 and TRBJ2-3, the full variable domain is EAGVTQSPTHLIKTRGQQATLRCSPISGHTSVYWYQQALGLGLQFLLWYDEGEERNRGNFPPRFSGRQFPNYSSELNVNALELEDSALYLCASSLGPMSTDTQYFGPGTRLTVL.